These 29 T cell receptor beta chains originate from one sample sequenced in a study of blood T cell repertoires in COVID-19. The assay was immunoSEQ multiplex PCR, and TCRdb's table has in-frame clones only and misses some. Among roughly 180,000 clones listed, over 70% were seen once. Sequencing was performed on PBMCs or T cells enriched from blood (not recorded which). The origin of the receptors is a woman in her thirties or forties with acute COVID-19.

The chain has TRBV19 and TRBJ2-1, with TRBD2 matching over 8 bases. The CDR3 has 17 amino acids. V shed 5 bases and J 9 bases; nucleotides not matched to a gene: 18. Germline lookup yields CDR1 LNHDA and CDR2 SQIVND (reference sequence). The CDR3 nucleotides are TGTGCCAGTAGTTTCCCCCGGGCGGGAGGTAACTCGATTGAGCAGTTCTTC. Amino acids: CASSFPRAGGNSIEQFF.

DNA for the CDR3: TGTGCCTGGAGCCTCTCAGGGACTATGTCCTACGAGCAGTACTTC. Its translation: CAWSLSGTMSYEQYF. The chain recombines TRBV30 with TRBJ2-7, with 7 nucleotides matching TRBD2. Germline CDR1 reads GTSNPN; CDR2 reads SVGIG (reference sequence). This CDR3 region has 15 residues. The V and J ends lost 3 bases and 1 base, in that order; junction bases with no gene match: 9.

This clone was seen a handful of times. The chain employs TRBV2 and TRBJ2-7; D not resolved. The CDR3 has 12 amino acids. Deletions cut 7 bases from V and 4 bases from J, with 11 bases between. Germline V gives CDR1 SNHLY, CDR2 FYNNEI. DNA of the CDR3: TGTGCCAGCAACCCGGGTCATTACGAGCAGTACGTC. Amino acid sequence: CASNPGHYEQYV.

A note on this clone: The junction departs from germline at one end; a sequencing error may be responsible. This chain links TRBV7-7 with TRBJ2-1, with TRBD1 matching 10 bases. The CDR3 sequence is 15 residues long. CDR1 is SSHAT, CDR2 FNYEAQ, per germline (reference sequence). CDR3 in DNA: TGTGCTAGCAGCCCGGACAGGGGGTCCTACAATGAGCAGTTCTTC. Translation gives CASSPDRGSYNEQFF.

This sequence joins TRBV7-3 and TRBJ2-2, with a tentative D call TRBD1 (6 bases). The CDR3 is 15 amino acids. CDR1 SGHTA and CDR2 FQGTGA come from the germline V gene. V gave up 5 bases and J gave up 2 bases, with 12 bases separating them. The CDR3 DNA reads TGTGCCAGCAGCCCCGGACAGACTAACACCGGGGAGCTGTTTTTT. Protein product: CASSPGQTNTGELFF.

This clone was picked up one time. The rearrangement joins TRBV5-4 to TRBJ2-3, with TRBD2 as a possible D gene (6 bases). The CDR3 sequence is 16 residues long. V was clipped by 3 bases and J by 3 bases, with 17 bases between them. In germline, CDR1 is SGHNT, CDR2 YYREEE (reference sequence). CDR3 region: CASSSRRDFSTDTQYF. The CDR3 DNA is TGTGCCAGCAGCTCCCGCCGGGACTTCAGTACAGATACGCAGTATTTT.

V usage is TRBV4-1 and J usage is TRBJ2-2; 10 bases agree with TRBD1. J lost 7 bases, V lost 4 bases, and 9 bases had no gene match. The CDR3 loop spans 16 amino acids. From germline, CDR1 is MGHRA and CDR2 YSYEKL. This CDR3 reads CASSPTGGGVFGELFF. The DNA for the CDR3 is TGCGCCAGCAGCCCGACAGGGGGCGGGGTATTCGGGGAGCTGTTTTTT.

The chain joins TRBV5-4 to TRBJ2-5, with D possibly matching TRBD2 (6 bases). V lost 3 bases and J lost 2, with 8 bases in between. Germline V gene sequence: CDR1 SGHNT, CDR2 YYREEE (reference sequence). CDR3 length equals 13 residues. The CDR3 DNA sequence: TGTGCCAGCAGCTCGGGACTTCAAGAGACCCAGTACTTC. Translated, it gives CASSSGLQETQYF.

This chain joins TRBV11-2 and TRBJ1-5, with D possibly being TRBD1 (6 bases). The CDR3 runs to 16 residues. V shed 0 bases and J shed 7 bases, with 16 bases lying between them. Germline V gene lookup returns CDR1 SGHAT and CDR2 FQNNGV. In nucleotides, the CDR3 is TGTGCCAGCAGCTTAGATCGGACGGGGGGCAGGCAGCCCCAGCATTTT. It codes for CASSLDRTGGRQPQHF.

V gene TRBV5-1 combines with J gene TRBJ1-1; 11 bases are a match to TRBD1. The CDR3 covers 17 residues. V gave up 4 bases and J gave up 4 bases; unmatched junction bases: 12. The germline V gene encodes CDR1 SGHRS and CDR2 YFSETQ. CDR3 DNA sequence: TGCGCCAGCAGCACGGGACAGGGGGGATTACTAGGCACTGAAGCTTTCTTT. Translation gives CASSTGQGGLLGTEAFF.

The chain couples TRBV2 to TRBJ1-2; D gene unclear. From germline, CDR1 is SNHLY and CDR2 FYNNEI. This CDR3 is 16 amino acids long. V was shortened by 5 bases and J by 6 bases, with 22 bases between the two germline ends. The CDR3 here is CASSTSLGWNSNGYTF. CDR3 DNA: TGTGCCAGCAGTACCTCTTTAGGTTGGAATAGCAATGGCTACACCTTC. The full variable domain, its missing parts supplied by reference TRBV2 and TRBJ1-2, is EPEVTQTPSHQVTQMGQEVILRCVPISNHLYFYWYRQILGQKVEFLVSFYNNEISEKSEIFDDQFSVERPDGSNFTLKIRSTKLEDSAMYFCASSTSLGWNSNGYTFGSGTRLTVV.

The chain has TRBV11-2 and TRBJ1-1, with 9 bases that match TRBD1. With 8 bases clipped from V and 7 bases from J, the junction kept 11 bases outside the gene matches. Germline CDR1 is SGHAT and CDR2 is FQNNGV. The CDR3 covers 14 residues. CDR3 nucleotides: TGTGCCAGCCGTCGAGACAGGGGGGGAATTGAAGCTTTCTTT. Protein: CASRRDRGGIEAFF. The variable domain in full, completed from reference TRBV11-2 and TRBJ1-1, reads EAGVAQSPRYKIIEKRQSVAFWCNPISGHATLYWYQQILGQGPKLLIQFQNNGVVDDSQLPKDRFSAERLKGVDSTLKIQPAKLEDSAVYLCASRRDRGGIEAFFGQGTRLTVV.

This chain links TRBV6-5 with TRBJ2-1; TRBD2 agrees at 11 bases. Trimming removed 6 bases from V and 6 bases from J; junction bases left unmatched: 7. This CDR3 contains 15 residues. Germline V gene sequence: CDR1 MNHEY, CDR2 SVGAGI. In nucleotides, the CDR3 is TGTGCCAGCAGGGGACCGGGACTAGCGGTCAATGAGCAGTTCTTC. It encodes CASRGPGLAVNEQFF.

The V gene is TRBV19, the J gene TRBJ2-7, with 7 positions matching TRBD2. The CDR3 contains 15 residues. Trimming removed 3 bases from V and 6 bases from J; junction bases left unmatched: 11. Germline values: CDR1 LNHDA, CDR2 SQIVND (reference sequence). The DNA for the CDR3 is TGTGCCAGTAGTATGTTGGGGGAGGGCCTCCGCGAGCAGTACTTC. Translating gives CASSMLGEGLREQYF.

DNA of the CDR3: TGCAGAGTAGCGGGAGTGGAGACCCAGTACTTC. This codes for CRVAGVETQYF. J is TRBJ2-5 and V is TRBV20-1, with 9 bases matching TRBD2. This CDR3 is built from 11 residues. The germline V gene encodes CDR1 DFQATT and CDR2 SNEGSKA (reference sequence).

The chain carries TRBV6-5 and TRBJ1-5; TRBD1 might be the D (6 bases). Trimming took 4 bases from V and 4 from J, leaving 11 bases between them. CDR1 is MNHEY and CDR2 is SVGAGI in the germline V gene. The CDR3 sequence is 14 residues long. The CDR3 DNA sequence: TGTGCCAGCAGTTGGGCAGGGGTGAATCAGCCCCAGCATTTT. Translation gives CASSWAGVNQPQHF.

This chain connects TRBV7-2 to TRBJ2-7; TRBD1 matches 10 bases. The germline V gene encodes CDR1 SGHTA and CDR2 FQGNSA. The CDR3 runs to 15 residues. V lost 5 bases and J lost 5; bases outside the gene matches: 9. The CDR3 reads CASSVPGTGEDEQYF. CDR3 coding DNA: TGTGCCAGCAGCGTACCCGGGACAGGGGAGGACGAGCAGTACTTC.

The chain joins TRBV5-1 to TRBJ2-6; TRBD2 might be the D (7 bases). Germline V gene lookup returns CDR1 SGHRS and CDR2 YFSETQ. This CDR3 has 17 residues. The V gene lost 1 base and the J gene lost 0 bases, with 11 bases spanning the gap. The CDR3 DNA is TGCGCCAGCAGCTTGATAGGGGGGGCCTCTGGGGCCAACGTCCTGACTTTC. Translation: CASSLIGGASGANVLTF.

Notes on this clone: The junction departs from the called germline gene at one end, perhaps through a read error. V is TRBV2 and J is TRBJ1-3, with D possibly being TRBD1 (5 bases). The germline V gene has CDR1 SNHLY and CDR2 FYNNEI. There are 18 residues in the CDR3. CDR3 in amino acids: CANSENRKTSNSGNTIYF. Written as DNA, the CDR3 is TGTGCCAACAGTGAAAACAGGAAGACTTCCAACTCTGGAAACACCATATATTTT.

This clone is a singleton in its sample. The gene calls are TRBV10-3 and TRBJ1-3, with 8 nucleotides matching TRBD1. Germline loops: CDR1 ENHRY, CDR2 SYGVKD. Unmatched junction bases numbered 4, after V lost 0 bases and J lost 3 bases. The CDR3 extends over 16 amino acids. Here the CDR3 DNA reads TGTGCCATCAGTGAGTCCGGGACAGGAGTTGGAAACACCATATATTTT. Its protein product is CAISESGTGVGNTIYF.

The rearrangement joins TRBV7-3 to TRBJ2-1, with 8 bases aligning to TRBD2. With 3 bases clipped from V and 2 bases from J, the junction kept 3 bases outside the gene matches. The CDR3 runs to 15 residues. Germline CDR1 SGHTA, CDR2 FQGTGA. CDR3 sequence: CASSLLSGTYNEQFF. CDR3 DNA sequence: TGTGCCAGCAGCTTGCTTAGCGGGACCTACAATGAGCAGTTCTTC.

This chain uses TRBV6-5 with TRBJ2-2; D is possibly TRBD1 (5 bases). Trimming took off 0 bases at V and 4 bases at J, with 12 bases between the two ends. Germline V gene sequence: CDR1 MNHEY, CDR2 SVGAGI. The CDR3 is 16 amino acids. The CDR3 bases are TGTGCCAGCAGTTACTCGCCTCAAAGGGGCACCGGGGAGCTGTTTTTT. Encoded protein: CASSYSPQRGTGELFF.

The chain recombines TRBV7-6 with TRBJ2-1, with unresolved D. CDR1 is SGHVS and CDR2 is FNYEAQ in the germline V gene. The CDR3 runs 13 residues. Trimming cost V 4 bases and J 5 bases, with 9 bases left between them. CDR3 residues: CASSSIPDNEQFF. For the CDR3, the DNA is TGTGCCAGCAGCTCGATCCCGGACAATGAGCAGTTCTTC.

This clone appeared a few times. The rearrangement links TRBV19 to TRBJ1-1; D not resolved. Looked up from germline, CDR1 is LNHDA and CDR2 is SQIVND (reference sequence). V lost 4 bases and J 2 bases, leaving 5 bases between the germline ends. The length of the CDR3 is 12 residues. The CDR3 DNA is TGTGCCAGTAGTAGACAAAACACTGAAGCTTTCTTT. Its translation: CASSRQNTEAFF.

Details on this clone: Germline is not matched at one junction end, which may reflect a read error. The chain uses TRBV30 and TRBJ2-3, with a weak D call TRBD1 (6 bases). The CDR3 is 12 amino acids. The germline V gene encodes CDR1 GTSNPN and CDR2 SVGIG (reference sequence). The CDR3 DNA follows: TGTGCGTGGACAGACTTAACAGATACGCAGTATTTT. It encodes CAWTDLTDTQYF.

The chain is built from TRBV7-2 and TRBJ2-1; D perhaps matches TRBD1 (5 bases). V gave up 5 bases and J gave up 7 bases, with 9 bases separating them. The germline gives CDR1 SGHTA, CDR2 FQGNSA. The CDR3 covers 12 residues. CDR3 sequence (DNA): TGTGCCAGCAGCCCCAGGGTAAATGAGCAGTTCTTC. It specifies CASSPRVNEQFF.

J is TRBJ2-1 and V is TRBV19, with TRBD2 matching over 10 bases. Germline lookup yields CDR1 LNHDA and CDR2 SQIVND (reference sequence). This CDR3 comprises 17 residues. Germline trimming cut 1 base from V and 3 bases from J; bases unmatched to any gene: 6. CDR3 nucleotide sequence: TGTGCCAGTAGTATAGCGGTACTAGCGGGGCACTACAATGAGCAGTTCTTC. Translated, it gives CASSIAVLAGHYNEQFF.

The chain recombines TRBV7-2 with TRBJ2-5; tentative D call: TRBD2 (6 bases). Germline-derived CDR1 and CDR2 are SGHTA and FQGNSA. The CDR3 has 15 amino acids. V lost 1 base to trimming and J lost 1 base, with 10 bases between them. CDR3 coding DNA: TGTGCCAGCAGCTTAGGCGGGACCATCCAAGAGACCCAGTACTTC. This encodes CASSLGGTIQETQYF.

The V call is TRBV2, the J call TRBJ1-5; D uncertain. Trimming took 10 bases from V and 3 from J, leaving 13 bases between them. The CDR3 sequence is 13 residues long. CDR1 is SNHLY, CDR2 FYNNEI, per germline. The CDR3 loop reads CATSSEYNQPQHF. The CDR3 DNA follows: TGTGCCACTTCTTCCGAGTACAATCAGCCCCAGCATTTT.